The 7 T cell receptor beta chains presented below share a single source sample, sequenced in a study of cytomegalovirus exposure and HLA in healthy donors. The PCR contained 60 Vbeta and 13 Jbeta primers. Assay: immunoSEQ multiplex PCR; the TCRdb copy retains only in-frame clones and omits some. The sample consists of over 200,000 clones, roughly four fifths of them appearing once. Sequencing input: PBMCs. Source of these receptors: a woman between 40 and 55 years old in good health and CMV-seronegative.

The chain carries TRBV5-8 and TRBJ2-1, with a weak D call TRBD1 (6 bases). Trimming left V 4 bases short and J 9 bases short, with 11 bases between. There are 12 residues in the CDR3. Germline V gene data show CDR1 as SGHTS and CDR2 as YDEGEE. For the CDR3, the DNA is TGTGCCAGCAGCCCCCGGGACATTGAGCAGTTCTTC. Its protein product is CASSPRDIEQFF.

Concerning this clone itself: A read error may produce the germline difference seen at one junction end. This sequence joins TRBV4-3 and TRBJ2-3; 10 nucleotides agree with TRBD2. Germline CDR1 and CDR2: LGHNA and YSLEER. The CDR3 extends over 18 amino acids. The CDR3 spells CASSQGPLAGESTDTQYF. The CDR3 DNA is TGCGCCAGCAGCCAAGGCCCGCTAGCGGGGGAGAGCACGGATACGCAGTATTTT.

About this clone itself: Other DNA sequences from this sample encode an identical CDR3 as well. The chain employs TRBV30 and TRBJ1-6; D gene ambiguous. Germline CDR1 GTSNPN, CDR2 SVGIG (reference sequence). The CDR3 has 16 amino acids. V dropped 0 bases and J dropped 0 bases, with 9 bases sitting between them. CDR3 protein: CAWSVSGSSYNSPLHF. CDR3 nucleotides: TGTGCCTGGAGTGTATCGGGGAGCTCCTATAATTCACCCCTCCACTTT.

V is TRBV7-2 and J is TRBJ2-3; D is possibly TRBD2 (5 bases). The V end was cut by 5 bases, the J end by 0 bases, with 15 bases between. Germline V lookup: CDR1 SGHTA, CDR2 FQGNSA. This CDR3 spans 16 amino acids. The CDR3 nucleotides read TGTGCCAGCAGCCTCAGACTAAGCGGTAGCACAGATACGCAGTATTTT. It codes for CASSLRLSGSTDTQYF.

The chain couples TRBV18 to TRBJ1-2; 8 bases agree with TRBD1. Losses at the gene ends were 2 bases for V and 4 bases for J; bases not matched to a gene: 3. The germline CDR1 and CDR2 sequences are KGHSH and LQKENI. There are 14 residues in the CDR3. CDR3 coding DNA: TGTGCCAGCTCACCAGGCGGACAGGGCTATGGCTACACCTTC. It translates to CASSPGGQGYGYTF.

This chain joins TRBV18 and TRBJ1-2; no clear D. The CDR3 totals 14 residues. Germline lookup yields CDR1 KGHSH and CDR2 LQKENI. Trimming took off 6 bases at V and 6 bases at J, with 17 bases between the two ends. CDR3 in DNA: TGTGCCAGCTCCTACCCGGGCAGCGGGGATGGCTACACCTTC. Amino acids: CASSYPGSGDGYTF. The full variable domain, rest sourced from reference TRBV18 and TRBJ1-2, is NAGVMQNPRHLVRRRGQEARLRCSPMKGHSHVYWYRQLPEEGLKFMVYLQKENIIDESGMPKERFSAEFPKEGPSILRIQQVVRGDSAAYFCASSYPGSGDGYTFGSGTRLTVV.

The rearrangement uses TRBV4-2 and TRBJ2-1; 8 nucleotides match TRBD2. Trimming removed 0 bases from V and 9 bases from J; junction bases left unmatched: 7. This CDR3 has 15 amino acids. The V gene's germline CDR1 is LGHNA and CDR2 YNFKEQ. The CDR3 bases are TGTGCCAGCAGCCAAGAGAGCGGGGGAGTGGGTGAGCAGTTCTTC. This sequence encodes CASSQESGGVGEQFF.